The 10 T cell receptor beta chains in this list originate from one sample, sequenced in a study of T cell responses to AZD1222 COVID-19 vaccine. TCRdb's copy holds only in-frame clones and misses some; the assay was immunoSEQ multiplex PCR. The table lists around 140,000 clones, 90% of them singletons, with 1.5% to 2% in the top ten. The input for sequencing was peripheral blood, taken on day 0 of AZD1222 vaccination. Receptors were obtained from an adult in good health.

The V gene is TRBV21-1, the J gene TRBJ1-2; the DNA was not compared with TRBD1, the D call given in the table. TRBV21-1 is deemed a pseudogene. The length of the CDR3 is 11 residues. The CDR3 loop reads CAGGQSQGYTF. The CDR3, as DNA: TGTGCCGGGGGACAGTCTCAAGGCTACACCTTC.

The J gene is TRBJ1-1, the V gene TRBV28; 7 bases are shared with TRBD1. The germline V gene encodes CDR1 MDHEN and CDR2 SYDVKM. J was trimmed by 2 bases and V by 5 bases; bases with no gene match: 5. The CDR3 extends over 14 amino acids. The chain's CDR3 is CASSVDRVNTEAFF. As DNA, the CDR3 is TGTGCCAGCAGTGTCGACAGGGTCAACACTGAAGCTTTCTTT.

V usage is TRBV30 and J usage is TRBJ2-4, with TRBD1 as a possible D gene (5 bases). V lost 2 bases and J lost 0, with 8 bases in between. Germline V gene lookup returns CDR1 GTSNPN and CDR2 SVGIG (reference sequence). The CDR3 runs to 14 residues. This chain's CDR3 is CAWSRGLAKNIQYF. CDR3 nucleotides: TGTGCCTGGAGTAGGGGTCTAGCCAAAAACATTCAGTACTTC.

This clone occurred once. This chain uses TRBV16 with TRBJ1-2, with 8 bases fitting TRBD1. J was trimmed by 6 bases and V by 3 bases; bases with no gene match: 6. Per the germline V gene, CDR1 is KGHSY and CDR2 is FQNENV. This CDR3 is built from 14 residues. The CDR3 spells CASSQGTGWDGYTF. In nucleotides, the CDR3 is TGTGCCAGCAGCCAGGGGACAGGCTGGGATGGCTACACCTTC.

The CDR3 protein is CASSPARGRNTEAFF. The CDR3 DNA reads TGTGCCAGCAGCCCCGCCAGGGGGAGGAACACTGAAGCTTTCTTT. The chain has TRBV5-6 and TRBJ1-1; 7 nucleotides match TRBD1. The CDR3 is made up of 15 amino acids. Trimming at V came to 4 bases and at J to 1 base, leaving 7 bases not matched to a gene. The germline V gene encodes CDR1 SGHDT and CDR2 YYEEEE.

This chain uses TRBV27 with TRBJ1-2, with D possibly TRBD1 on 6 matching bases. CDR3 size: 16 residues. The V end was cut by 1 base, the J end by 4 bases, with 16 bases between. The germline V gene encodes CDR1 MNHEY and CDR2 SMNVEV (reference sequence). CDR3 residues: CASSLLSGLGAYGYTF. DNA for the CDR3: TGTGCCAGCAGTTTATTGTCAGGGCTGGGGGCCTATGGCTACACCTTC.

The CDR3 loop is CAISESKGSGEKLFF. The CDR3 DNA reads TGTGCCATCAGTGAGTCGAAGGGGTCAGGTGAAAAACTGTTTTTT. The chain is built from TRBV10-3 and TRBJ1-4; D possibly corresponds to TRBD1 (5 bases). V lost 0 bases, J lost 7 bases, and 12 bases lay in between. The germline CDR1 and CDR2 sequences are ENHRY and SYGVKD. This CDR3 has 15 amino acids.

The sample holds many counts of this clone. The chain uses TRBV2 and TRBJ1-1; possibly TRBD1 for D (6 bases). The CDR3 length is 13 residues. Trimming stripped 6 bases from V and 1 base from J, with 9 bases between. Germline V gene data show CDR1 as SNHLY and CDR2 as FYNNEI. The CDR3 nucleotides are TGTGCCAGCAGCACGGGACAGAACACTGAAGCTTTCTTT. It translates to CASSTGQNTEAFF.

CDR3 DNA sequence: TGTGCCAGCAGCACCGGGGAGGGGGCATTTTCGGTAGAGACCCAGTACTTC. Translating gives CASSTGEGAFSVETQYF. This chain uses TRBV11-2 with TRBJ2-5; either TRBD1 or TRBD2 may supply D (7 bases each). This CDR3 is built from 17 residues. V lost 5 bases and J 4 bases, leaving 23 bases between the germline ends. CDR1 SGHAT and CDR2 FQNNGV come from the germline V gene.

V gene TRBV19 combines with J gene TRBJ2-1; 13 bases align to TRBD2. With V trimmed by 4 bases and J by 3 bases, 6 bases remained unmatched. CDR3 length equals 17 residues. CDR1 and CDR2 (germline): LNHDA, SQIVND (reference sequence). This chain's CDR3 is CASSKPGLAGFYNEQFF. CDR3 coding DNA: TGTGCCAGTAGTAAACCGGGACTAGCGGGGTTCTACAATGAGCAGTTCTTC. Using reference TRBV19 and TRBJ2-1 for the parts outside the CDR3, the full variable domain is DGGITQSPKYLFRKEGQNVTLSCEQNLNHDAMYWYRQDPGQGLRLIYYSQIVNDFQKGDIAEGYSVSREKKESFPLTVTSAQKNPTAFYLCASSKPGLAGFYNEQFFGPGTRLTVL.